These T cell receptor beta chains were read from a single sample in a study of cytomegalovirus exposure and HLA in healthy donors. Data came from immunoSEQ multiplex PCR; TCRdb stores just in-frame clones and leaves some out. Altogether around 170,000 clones are present, just under 80% being singletons, with the ten largest covering 2.5% to 3.5%. Sample: PBMCs. The receptors were sampled from a woman between 45 and 60 years old in good health and CMV-seropositive. The CDR3 runs from the conserved cysteine through the conserved F or W. D genes are given only for firm matches. Clone size is not always given. Where it is, it says once, few, many or a class for expanded clones.

v_call	clone_size	d_call	j_call	cdr3_aa	cdr3_nt
TRBV20-1	.	.	TRBJ2-4	CSARQGNSQYF	TGCAGTGCTAGGCAGGGGAACAGTCAGTACTTC
TRBV4-1	.	TRBD2	TRBJ2-1	CASSQEGWGGTQFF	TGCGCCAGCAGCCAAGAAGGGTGGGGGGGAACGCAGTTCTTC
TRBV21-1	.	.	TRBJ1-4	CARQESLNEKLFF	TGTGCCAGACAGGAATCCCTTAATGAAAAACTGTTTTTT
TRBV7-2	.	.	TRBJ2-1	CASRTDGTGAHEQFF	TGTGCCAGCAGAACCGACGGAACGGGAGCCCATGAGCAGTTCTTC
TRBV7-9	few	.	TRBJ2-7	CASSSPGTPARNEQYF	TGTGCCAGCAGCTCTCCCGGGACACCCGCCAGGAACGAGCAGTACTTC
TRBV5-1	.	.	TRBJ1-1	CASSLAYRMNTEAFF	TGCGCCAGCAGCTTGGCGTACAGGATGAACACTGAAGCTTTCTTT
TRBV27	.	TRBD2	TRBJ2-7	CASSLSPPLAESSYEQYF	TGTGCCAGCAGTTTAAGCCCCCCCCTAGCGGAAAGCTCCTACGAGCAGTACTTC
TRBV7-2	.	.	TRBJ1-6	CASSLDFSSYNSPLHF	TGTGCCAGCAGCTTAGATTTTAGCTCCTATAATTCACCCCTCCACTTT
TRBV2	.	.	TRBJ1-4	CASSRQAEEKLFF	TGTGCCAGCAGTCGACAGGCGGAAGAAAAACTGTTTTTT
TRBV19	.	.	TRBJ2-1	CASSIRSNEQFF	TGTGCCAGTAGTATAAGGAGTAATGAGCAGTTCTTC
TRBV7-9	.	.	TRBJ2-1	CASSLNANEQFF	TGTGCCAGCAGCCTAAATGCCAATGAGCAGTTCTTC
TRBV27	.	.	TRBJ1-1	CASSSTGGQVDAAFF	TGTGCCAGCAGTTCCACGGGGGGGCAGGTCGACGCAGCTTTCTTT
TRBV7-3	.	TRBD2	TRBJ2-1	CASSLTGTSDPPFYNEQFF	TGTGCCAGCAGCTTAACAGGGACTAGCGACCCCCCGTTCTACAATGAGCAGTTCTTC
TRBV18	.	.	TRBJ2-7	CASSPSWDIDLEQYF	TGTGCCAGCTCACCGTCGTGGGACATCGACCTCGAGCAGTACTTC
TRBV15	.	.	TRBJ1-5	CATSLRMQGQPQHF	TGTGCCACCAGCCTCAGGATGCAAGGTCAGCCCCAGCATTTT
TRBV6-1	.	.	TRBJ1-3	CASSEGWQGIENTIYF	TGTGCCAGCAGTGAAGGATGGCAGGGAATTGAAAACACCATATATTTT
TRBV6-1	.	.	TRBJ2-3	CASNPVTDTQYF	TGTGCCAGCAACCCGGTCACAGATACGCAGTATTTT
TRBV5-1	.	.	TRBJ1-3	CASSPDSAGNTIYF	TGCGCCAGCAGCCCGGACAGTGCTGGAAACACCATATATTTT
TRBV2	.	.	TRBJ1-1	CASVRDWNTEAFF	TGTGCCAGCGTCAGGGATTGGAACACTGAAGCTTTCTTT
TRBV10-3	.	TRBD2	TRBJ2-6	CATAGVSLGANVLTF	TGTGCCACCGCGGGAGTATCCCTTGGGGCCAACGTCCTGACTTTC
TRBV7-3	.	.	TRBJ2-2	CASSLGPGRRELFF	TGTGCCAGCAGCTTAGGGCCGGGAAGGAGGGAGCTGTTTTTT
TRBV5-1	few	TRBD1	TRBJ2-2	CASSFGQGATGELFF	TGCGCCAGCAGCTTTGGACAGGGGGCCACCGGGGAGCTGTTTTTT
TRBV7-2	few	TRBD1	TRBJ1-1	CASSPREGATEAFF	TGTGCCAGCAGCCCCCGGGAGGGGGCCACTGAAGCTTTCTTT
TRBV6-1	.	TRBD1	TRBJ1-4	CASSGQGAVGEKLFF	TGTGCCAGCAGTGGACAGGGGGCAGTGGGTGAAAAACTGTTTTTT
TRBV4-1	.	TRBD1	TRBJ1-1	CASSPGPGDRRDTEAFF	TGCGCCAGCAGCCCAGGACCCGGGGACAGGAGGGACACTGAAGCTTTCTTT
TRBV5-1	.	.	TRBJ2-7	CASSTGTGLYEQYF	TGCGCCAGCAGTACGGGTACAGGCCTCTACGAGCAGTACTTT
TRBV19	few	.	TRBJ1-2	CASSIVSQGFYGYTF	TGTGCCAGTAGTATAGTCTCCCAGGGCTTCTATGGCTACACCTTC
TRBV19	.	TRBD1	TRBJ1-2	CASGERQGGYGYTF	TGTGCCAGTGGGGAACGACAGGGTGGTTATGGCTACACCTTC
TRBV4-3	once	TRBD1	TRBJ1-1	CASSQPVDRGGTEAFF	TGCGCCAGCAGCCAACCAGTGGACAGGGGAGGGACTGAAGCTTTCTTT
TRBV4-2	.	.	TRBJ2-7	CASSQGLVGVLVEQYF	TGTGCCAGCAGCCAAGGACTAGTTGGTGTCTTAGTTGAGCAGTACTTC
TRBV27	.	TRBD2	TRBJ2-2	CASSLLGTRIGELFF	TGTGCCAGCAGTCTTTTGGGGACTAGGATCGGGGAGCTGTTTTTT
TRBV27	.	TRBD1	TRBJ1-1	CASGIDPGQGSTEAFF	TGTGCCAGCGGTATCGACCCGGGACAGGGGTCCACTGAAGCTTTCTTT
TRBV14	.	.	TRBJ2-1	CASSQGPHRVNEQFF	TGTGCCAGCAGCCAAGGACCCCACAGAGTCAATGAGCAGTTCTTC
TRBV11-3	few	.	TRBJ1-3	CASSLAGAGNTIYF	TGTGCCAGCAGCTTAGCAGGGGCAGGAAACACCATATATTTT